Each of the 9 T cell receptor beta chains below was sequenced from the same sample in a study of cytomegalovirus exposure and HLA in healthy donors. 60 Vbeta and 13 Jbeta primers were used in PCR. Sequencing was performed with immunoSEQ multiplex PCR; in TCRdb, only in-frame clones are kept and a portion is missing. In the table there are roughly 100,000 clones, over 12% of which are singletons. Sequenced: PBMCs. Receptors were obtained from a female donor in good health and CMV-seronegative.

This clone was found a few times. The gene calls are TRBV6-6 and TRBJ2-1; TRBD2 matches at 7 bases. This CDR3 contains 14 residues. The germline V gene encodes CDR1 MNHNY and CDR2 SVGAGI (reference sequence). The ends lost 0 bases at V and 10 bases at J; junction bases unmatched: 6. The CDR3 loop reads CASSYSREAQEQFF. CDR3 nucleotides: TGTGCCAGCAGTTACTCCCGGGAGGCGCAAGAGCAGTTCTTC.

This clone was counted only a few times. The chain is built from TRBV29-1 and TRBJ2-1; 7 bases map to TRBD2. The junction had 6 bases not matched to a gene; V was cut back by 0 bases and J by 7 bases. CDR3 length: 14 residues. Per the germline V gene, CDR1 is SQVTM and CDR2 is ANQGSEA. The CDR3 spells CSVEDWGGENEQFF. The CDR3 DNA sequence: TGCAGCGTTGAAGATTGGGGGGGGGAGAATGAGCAGTTCTTC.

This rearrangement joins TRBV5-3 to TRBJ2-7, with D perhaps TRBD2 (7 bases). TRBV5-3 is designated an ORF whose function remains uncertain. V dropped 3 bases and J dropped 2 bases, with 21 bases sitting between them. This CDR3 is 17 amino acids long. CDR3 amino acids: CARSWEGPGARTYEQYF. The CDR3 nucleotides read TGTGCCAGAAGCTGGGAGGGTCCAGGGGCGAGGACCTACGAGCAGTACTTC.

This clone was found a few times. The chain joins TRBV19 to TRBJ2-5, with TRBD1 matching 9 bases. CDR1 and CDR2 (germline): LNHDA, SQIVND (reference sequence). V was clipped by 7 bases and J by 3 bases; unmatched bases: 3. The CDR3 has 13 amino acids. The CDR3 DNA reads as TGTGCCAGTAATAGGGACAGGGAAGAGACCCAGTACTTC. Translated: CASNRDREETQYF.

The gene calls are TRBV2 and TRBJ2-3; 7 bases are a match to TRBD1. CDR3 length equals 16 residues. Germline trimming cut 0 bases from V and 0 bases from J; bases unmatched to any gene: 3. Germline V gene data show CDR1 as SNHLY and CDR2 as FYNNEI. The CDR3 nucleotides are TGTGCCAGCAGTGAAGCAGGGGGCCTTAGCACAGATACGCAGTATTTT. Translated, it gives CASSEAGGLSTDTQYF.

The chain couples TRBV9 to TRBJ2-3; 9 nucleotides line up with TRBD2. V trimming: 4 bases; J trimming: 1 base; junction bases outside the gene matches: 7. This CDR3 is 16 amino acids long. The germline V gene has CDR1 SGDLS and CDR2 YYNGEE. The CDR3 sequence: CASSRHRLAGTDTQYF. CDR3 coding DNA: TGTGCCAGCAGCAGACATAGACTAGCGGGCACAGATACGCAGTATTTT.

CDR3 loop: CAWSVWSTEAFF. In nucleotides, the CDR3 is TGTGCCTGGAGTGTTTGGAGTACTGAAGCTTTCTTT. The chain carries TRBV30 and TRBJ1-1; unclear D gene. Germline assignment: CDR1 GTSNPN and CDR2 SVGIG (reference sequence). Between the trimmed V and J ends, which lost 0 bases and 5 bases, there was a span of 7 bases. CDR3 length: 12 residues.

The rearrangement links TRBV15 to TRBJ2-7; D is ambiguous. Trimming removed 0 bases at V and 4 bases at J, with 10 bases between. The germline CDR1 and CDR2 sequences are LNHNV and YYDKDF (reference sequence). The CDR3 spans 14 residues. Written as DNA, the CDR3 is TGTGCCACCAGCAGAGATCGGCTAGTATACGAGCAGTACTTC. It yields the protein CATSRDRLVYEQYF.

The CDR3 region is CAISDAAAPSSYEQYF. As DNA, the CDR3 is TGTGCCATCAGTGATGCGGCAGCACCTTCGTCCTACGAGCAGTACTTC. The V call is TRBV10-3, the J call TRBJ2-7, with D unclear. The V and J ends lost 3 bases and 1 base respectively, with 16 bases between them. The CDR3 is made up of 16 amino acids. Germline V CDR1 and CDR2: ENHRY, SYGVKD.